Listed below are T cell receptor beta chains from one sample, sequenced in a study of brain T cells in children with intractable seizures. Clones were read by immunoSEQ multiplex PCR, and TCRdb kept only the in-frame ones, dropping some. The table lists 300,000 to 400,000 clones, approximately 93% of them singletons. The specimen was peripheral blood, collected more than 4 months after surgery. The origin of the receptors is a boy under two years old with tuberous sclerosis and intractable seizures. CDR3s include the opening cysteine and the closing phenylalanine or tryptophan. Each record gives: D gene, V gene, J gene, clone size, CDR3 protein, CDR3 DNA. A D gene is named only where the DNA matches it firmly. Size values are once, few and many counts, or a class for expanded clones, and some rows have none.

D gene: .; V gene: TRBV5-5; J gene: TRBJ2-1; clone size: .; CDR3 protein: CASSQRQWNEQFF; CDR3 DNA: TGTGCCAGCAGCCAGAGACAGTGGAATGAGCAGTTCTTC
D gene: TRBD1; V gene: TRBV24-1; J gene: TRBJ2-2; clone size: .; CDR3 protein: CATSDSQGAAAGELFF; CDR3 DNA: TGTGCCACCAGTGATTCTCAGGGGGCAGCGGCCGGGGAGCTGTTTTTT
D gene: .; V gene: TRBV5-1; J gene: TRBJ1-2; clone size: .; CDR3 protein: CASSLERSIANYGYTF; CDR3 DNA: TGCGCCAGCAGCTTGGAAAGGAGCATCGCTAACTATGGCTACACCTTC
D gene: .; V gene: TRBV24-1; J gene: TRBJ1-2; clone size: .; CDR3 protein: CATRPSQEGYGYTF; CDR3 DNA: TGTGCCACCAGGCCCTCACAGGAGGGCTATGGCTACACCTTC
D gene: .; V gene: TRBV27; J gene: TRBJ1-2; clone size: once; CDR3 protein: CASYGGGLSYGYTF; CDR3 DNA: TGTGCCAGCTATGGCGGTGGACTTTCCTATGGCTACACCTTC
D gene: TRBD1; V gene: TRBV2; J gene: TRBJ1-1; clone size: .; CDR3 protein: CASSPRGLYTEAFF; CDR3 DNA: TGTGCCAGCAGTCCGAGGGGGCTTTACACTGAAGCTTTCTTT
D gene: .; V gene: TRBV29-1; J gene: TRBJ2-7; clone size: .; CDR3 protein: CSVVGVWGEQYF; CDR3 DNA: TGCAGCGTTGTAGGGGTTTGGGGCGAGCAGTACTTC
D gene: .; V gene: TRBV30; J gene: TRBJ2-7; clone size: .; CDR3 protein: CAWSVDRRDEQYF; CDR3 DNA: TGTGCCTGGAGTGTCGACAGAAGGGACGAGCAGTACTTC
D gene: .; V gene: TRBV1; J gene: TRBJ2-1; clone size: .; CDR3 protein: CTSSQDGRPRDYKTGSEQFF; CDR3 DNA: TGCACCAGCAGCCAAGACGGGCGACCCCGGGACTACAAAACGGGGAGTGAGCAGTTCTTC
D gene: .; V gene: TRBV7-9; J gene: TRBJ2-3; clone size: .; CDR3 protein: CASSPQVADTQYF; CDR3 DNA: TGTGCCAGCAGCCCCCAGGTCGCAGATACGCAGTATTTT
D gene: .; V gene: TRBV2; J gene: TRBJ2-1; clone size: .; CDR3 protein: CASRQVNEQFF; CDR3 DNA: TGTGCCAGCAGACAGGTTAATGAGCAGTTCTTC
D gene: .; V gene: TRBV9; J gene: TRBJ2-3; clone size: .; CDR3 protein: CASSVEGGAKDTDTQYF; CDR3 DNA: TGTGCCAGCAGCGTAGAGGGGGGCGCGAAAGACACAGATACGCAGTATTTT
D gene: .; V gene: TRBV19; J gene: TRBJ1-1; clone size: .; CDR3 protein: CASSIDKGFEAFF; CDR3 DNA: TGTGCCAGTAGTATAGATAAAGGGTTTGAAGCTTTCTTT
D gene: .; V gene: TRBV15; J gene: TRBJ1-4; clone size: .; CDR3 protein: CATSLQGPNEKLFF; CDR3 DNA: TGTGCCACCAGTCTGCAGGGACCTAATGAAAAACTGTTTTTT
D gene: .; V gene: TRBV11-2; J gene: TRBJ2-7; clone size: .; CDR3 protein: CASSLDWSSYEQYF; CDR3 DNA: TGTGCCAGCAGCTTAGACTGGAGCTCCTACGAGCAGTACTTC
D gene: .; V gene: TRBV7-9; J gene: TRBJ2-7; clone size: .; CDR3 protein: CASSSQEGREQYF; CDR3 DNA: TGTGCCAGCAGCTCTCAGGAGGGCCGCGAGCAGTACTTC
D gene: TRBD2; V gene: TRBV11-3; J gene: TRBJ2-1; clone size: .; CDR3 protein: CASSGGVYNEQFF; CDR3 DNA: TGTGCCAGCAGCGGGGGGGTATACAATGAGCAGTTCTTC
D gene: TRBD1; V gene: TRBV14; J gene: TRBJ1-2; clone size: .; CDR3 protein: CASSQATGAYGYTF; CDR3 DNA: TGTGCCAGCAGCCAAGCGACAGGGGCCTATGGCTACACCTTC
D gene: .; V gene: TRBV9; J gene: TRBJ2-7; clone size: .; CDR3 protein: CASSADGGANYEQYF; CDR3 DNA: TGTGCCAGCAGCGCAGATGGGGGGGCAAACTACGAGCAGTACTTC
D gene: TRBD2; V gene: TRBV9; J gene: TRBJ2-7; clone size: .; CDR3 protein: CASSPSGGGSYEQYF; CDR3 DNA: TGTGCCAGCAGCCCAAGTGGGGGGGGCTCCTACGAGCAGTACTTC
D gene: .; V gene: TRBV6-2/TRBV6-3; J gene: TRBJ1-2; clone size: .; CDR3 protein: CASSDDRRYGYTF; CDR3 DNA: TGTGCCAGCAGTGACGACAGGCGCTATGGCTACACCTTC
D gene: .; V gene: TRBV11-3; J gene: TRBJ1-3; clone size: .; CDR3 protein: CASSLTGSSGNTIYF; CDR3 DNA: TGTGCCAGCAGCTTGACAGGATCCTCTGGAAACACCATATATTTT
D gene: TRBD1; V gene: TRBV15; J gene: TRBJ2-2; clone size: .; CDR3 protein: CATSRDRTGQRTGELFF; CDR3 DNA: TGTGCCACCAGCAGAGATCGGACAGGGCAACGCACCGGGGAGCTGTTTTTT
D gene: .; V gene: TRBV2; J gene: TRBJ2-7; clone size: .; CDR3 protein: CASSIQGYEQYF; CDR3 DNA: TGTGCCAGCAGTATACAGGGCTACGAGCAGTACTTC
D gene: .; V gene: TRBV19; J gene: TRBJ1-2; clone size: .; CDR3 protein: CASSADLGGPYGYTF; CDR3 DNA: TGTGCCAGTAGTGCCGACCTGGGGGGCCCCTATGGCTACACCTTC
D gene: TRBD1; V gene: TRBV19; J gene: TRBJ2-7; clone size: .; CDR3 protein: CASGTGGGEQYF; CDR3 DNA: TGTGCCAGTGGGACAGGGGGCGGGGAGCAGTACTTC
D gene: .; V gene: TRBV2; J gene: TRBJ2-2; clone size: .; CDR3 protein: CASVGRQPNTGELFF; CDR3 DNA: TGTGCCAGCGTGGGACGACAGCCGAACACCGGGGAGCTGTTTTTT
D gene: .; V gene: TRBV2; J gene: TRBJ1-5; clone size: once; CDR3 protein: CASSDRSSRERQPQHF; CDR3 DNA: TGTGCCAGCAGTGATAGGTCGAGCAGGGAACGTCAGCCCCAGCATTTT
D gene: TRBD1; V gene: TRBV5-6; J gene: TRBJ1-2; clone size: .; CDR3 protein: CASSLGTGYGYGYTF; CDR3 DNA: TGTGCCAGCAGCTTGGGGACAGGGTATGGCTATGGCTACACCTTC
D gene: .; V gene: TRBV9; J gene: TRBJ1-1; clone size: .; CDR3 protein: CASSPQVGSEAFF; CDR3 DNA: TGTGCCAGCAGCCCCCAGGTGGGATCTGAAGCTTTCTTT